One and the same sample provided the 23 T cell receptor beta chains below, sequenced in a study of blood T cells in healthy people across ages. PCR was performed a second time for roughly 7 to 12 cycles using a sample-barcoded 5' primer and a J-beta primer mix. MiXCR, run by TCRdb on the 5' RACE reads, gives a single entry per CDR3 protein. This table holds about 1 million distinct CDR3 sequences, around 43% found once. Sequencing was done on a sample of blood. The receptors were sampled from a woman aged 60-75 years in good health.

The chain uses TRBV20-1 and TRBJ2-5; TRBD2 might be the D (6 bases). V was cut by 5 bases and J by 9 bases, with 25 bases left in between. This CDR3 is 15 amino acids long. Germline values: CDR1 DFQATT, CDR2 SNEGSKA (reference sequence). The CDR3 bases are TGCAGTGCTTTCACCCCGGACTATAAGATGGAGGCCCAGTACTTC. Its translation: CSAFTPDYKMEAQYF.

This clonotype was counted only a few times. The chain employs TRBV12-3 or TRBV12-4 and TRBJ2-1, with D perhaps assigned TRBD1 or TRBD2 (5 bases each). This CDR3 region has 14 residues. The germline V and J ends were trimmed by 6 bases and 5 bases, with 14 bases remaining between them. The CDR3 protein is CASRPGGSNNEQFF. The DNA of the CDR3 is TGTGCCAGCAGACCTGGGGGTAGTAACAATGAGCAGTTCTTC.

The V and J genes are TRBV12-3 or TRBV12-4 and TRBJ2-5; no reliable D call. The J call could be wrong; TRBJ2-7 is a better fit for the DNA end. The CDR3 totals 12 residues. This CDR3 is CASSFGLGEQYF. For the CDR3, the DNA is TGTGCCAGCAGTTTCGGGCTAGGCGAGCAGTACTTC.

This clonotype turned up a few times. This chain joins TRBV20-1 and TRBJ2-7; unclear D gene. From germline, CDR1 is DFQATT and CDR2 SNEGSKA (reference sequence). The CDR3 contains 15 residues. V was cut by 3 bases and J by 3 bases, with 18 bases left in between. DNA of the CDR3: TGCAGTGCTAGCAGTCGTATCTCCTCCCTCTACGAGCAGTACTTC. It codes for CSASSRISSLYEQYF.

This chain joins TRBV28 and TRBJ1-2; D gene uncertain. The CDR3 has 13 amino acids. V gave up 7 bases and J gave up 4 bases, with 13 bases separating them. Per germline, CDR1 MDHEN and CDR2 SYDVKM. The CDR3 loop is CASTLDARYGYTF. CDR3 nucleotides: TGTGCCAGCACCCTGGACGCCCGCTATGGCTACACCTTC.

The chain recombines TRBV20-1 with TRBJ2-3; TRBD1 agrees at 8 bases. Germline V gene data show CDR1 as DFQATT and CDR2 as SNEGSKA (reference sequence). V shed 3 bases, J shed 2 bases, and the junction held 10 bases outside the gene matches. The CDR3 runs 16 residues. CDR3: CSARGTGGRTTDTQYF. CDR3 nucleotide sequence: TGCAGTGCTAGGGGAACAGGGGGTAGGACCACAGATACGCAGTATTTT.

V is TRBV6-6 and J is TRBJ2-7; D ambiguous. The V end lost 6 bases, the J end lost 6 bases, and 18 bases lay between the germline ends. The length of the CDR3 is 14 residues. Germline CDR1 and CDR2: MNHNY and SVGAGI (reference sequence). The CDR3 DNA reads TGTGCCAGCAGCCTAGGACCGCCGTGGGTCGAGCAGTACTTC. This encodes CASSLGPPWVEQYF.

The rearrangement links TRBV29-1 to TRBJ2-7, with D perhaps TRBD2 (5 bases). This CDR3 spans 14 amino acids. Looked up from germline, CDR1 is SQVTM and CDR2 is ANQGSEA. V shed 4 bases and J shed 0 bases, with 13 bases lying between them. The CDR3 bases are TGCAGCGTTGGAGGAGACGGGATCTCCTACGAGCAGTACTTC. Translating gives CSVGGDGISYEQYF.

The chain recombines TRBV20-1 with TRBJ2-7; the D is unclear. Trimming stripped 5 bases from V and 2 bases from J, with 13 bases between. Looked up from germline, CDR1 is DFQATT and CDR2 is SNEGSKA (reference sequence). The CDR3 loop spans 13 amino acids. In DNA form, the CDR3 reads TGCAGTGCTGGTCCCGGGCAGCCCTACGAGCAGTACTTC. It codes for CSAGPGQPYEQYF.

In DNA, the CDR3 is TGCAGTGCTATCCAGGGACGTACCTACGAGCAGTACTTC. Translated: CSAIQGRTYEQYF. The rearrangement links TRBV20-1 to TRBJ2-4, with D perhaps given as TRBD1 or TRBD2 (5 bases each). The end of the DNA fits TRBJ2-7 better, so the J call may be wrong. Germline V gives CDR1 DFQATT, CDR2 SNEGSKA (reference sequence). This CDR3 spans 13 amino acids.

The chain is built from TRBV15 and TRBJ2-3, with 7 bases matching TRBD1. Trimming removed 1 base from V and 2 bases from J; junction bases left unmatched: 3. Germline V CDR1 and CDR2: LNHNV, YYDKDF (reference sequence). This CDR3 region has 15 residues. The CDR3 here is CATSRAGTATDTQYF. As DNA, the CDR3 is TGTGCCACCAGCAGAGCCGGGACAGCCACAGATACGCAGTATTTT.

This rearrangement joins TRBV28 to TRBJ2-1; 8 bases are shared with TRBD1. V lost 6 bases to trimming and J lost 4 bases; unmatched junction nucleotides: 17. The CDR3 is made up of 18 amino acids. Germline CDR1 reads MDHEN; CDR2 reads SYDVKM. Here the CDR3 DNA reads TGTGCCAGCAGCTCTCCCAGGGGGACAGGCCCCCAATACAATGAGCAGTTCTTC. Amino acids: CASSSPRGTGPQYNEQFF.

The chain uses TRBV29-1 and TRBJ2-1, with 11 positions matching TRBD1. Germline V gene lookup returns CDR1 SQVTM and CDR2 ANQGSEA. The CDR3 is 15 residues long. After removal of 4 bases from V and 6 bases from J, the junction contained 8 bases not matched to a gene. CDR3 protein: CSVASDRGLVNEQFF. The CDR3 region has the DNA TGCAGCGTTGCGTCGGACAGGGGGCTTGTCAATGAGCAGTTCTTC.

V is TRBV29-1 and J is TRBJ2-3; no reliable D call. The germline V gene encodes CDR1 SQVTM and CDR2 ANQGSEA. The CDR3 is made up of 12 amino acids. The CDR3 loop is CNGLSGTDTQYF. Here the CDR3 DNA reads TGCAACGGATTATCCGGCACAGATACGCAGTATTTT.

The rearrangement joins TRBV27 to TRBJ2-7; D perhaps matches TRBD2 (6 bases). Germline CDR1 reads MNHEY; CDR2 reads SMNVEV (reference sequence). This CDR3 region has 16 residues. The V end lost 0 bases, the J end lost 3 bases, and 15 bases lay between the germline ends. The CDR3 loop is CASSLSRTGGNYEQYF. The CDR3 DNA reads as TGTGCCAGCAGTTTATCGAGGACTGGCGGGAACTACGAGCAGTACTTC.

CDR3 loop: CASSGAMLTDTQYF. The CDR3 DNA reads TGTGCCAGCAGTGGGGCCATGCTCACAGATACGCAGTATTTT. The gene calls are TRBV6-5 and TRBJ2-3; a weak D match, TRBD1 (5 bases). The germline gives CDR1 MNHEY, CDR2 SVGAGI. V was pared by 5 bases and J by 2 bases, with 11 bases between. The CDR3 is made up of 14 amino acids.

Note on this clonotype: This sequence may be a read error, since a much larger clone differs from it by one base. Here the CDR3 DNA reads TGCAGCGTTGGAGGTACCCTAGCCAAAAACATTCTGTACTTC. Its translation is CSVGGTLAKNILYF. The V gene is TRBV29-1, the J gene TRBJ2-4; D is possibly TRBD2 (5 bases). The length of the CDR3 is 14 residues. The V gene's germline CDR1 is SQVTM and CDR2 ANQGSEA.

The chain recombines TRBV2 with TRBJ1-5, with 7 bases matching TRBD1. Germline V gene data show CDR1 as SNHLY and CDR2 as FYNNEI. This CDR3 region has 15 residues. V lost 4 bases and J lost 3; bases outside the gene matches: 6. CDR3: CASSVRTGYNQPQHF. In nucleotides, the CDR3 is TGTGCCAGCAGTGTGAGGACAGGTTACAATCAGCCCCAGCATTTT.

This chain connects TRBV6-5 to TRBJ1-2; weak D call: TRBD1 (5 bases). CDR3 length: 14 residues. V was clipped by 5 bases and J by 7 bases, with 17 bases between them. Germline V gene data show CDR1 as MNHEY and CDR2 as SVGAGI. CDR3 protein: CASSTTGRGPGYTF. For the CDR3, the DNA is TGTGCCAGCAGTACCACGGGACGCGGTCCTGGCTACACCTTC.

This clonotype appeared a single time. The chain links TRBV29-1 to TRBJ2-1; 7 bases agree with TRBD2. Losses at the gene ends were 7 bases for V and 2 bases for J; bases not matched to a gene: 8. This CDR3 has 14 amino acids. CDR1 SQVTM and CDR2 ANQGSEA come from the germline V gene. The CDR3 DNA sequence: TGCAGCGCCACAGGCGGGAGCCCCTACAATGAGCAGTTCTTC. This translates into CSATGGSPYNEQFF.

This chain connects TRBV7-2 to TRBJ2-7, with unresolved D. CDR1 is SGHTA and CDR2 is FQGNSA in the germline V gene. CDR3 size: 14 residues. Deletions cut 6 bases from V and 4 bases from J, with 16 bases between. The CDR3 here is CASSRLLDQYEQYF. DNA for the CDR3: TGTGCCAGCAGTCGACTCCTGGACCAGTACGAGCAGTACTTC.

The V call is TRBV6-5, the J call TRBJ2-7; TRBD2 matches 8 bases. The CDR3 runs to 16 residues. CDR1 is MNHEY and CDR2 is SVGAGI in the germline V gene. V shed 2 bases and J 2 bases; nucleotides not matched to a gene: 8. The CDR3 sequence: CASSYRVSGATYEQYF. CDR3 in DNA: TGTGCCAGCAGTTACCGGGTTAGCGGGGCTACCTACGAGCAGTACTTC.

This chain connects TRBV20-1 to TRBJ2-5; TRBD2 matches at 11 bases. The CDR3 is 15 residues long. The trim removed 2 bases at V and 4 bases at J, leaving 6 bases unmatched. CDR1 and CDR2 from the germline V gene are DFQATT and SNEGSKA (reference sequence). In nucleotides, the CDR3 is TGCAGTGCTAGATCGGGACTAGCGGCGAGAGAGACCCAGTACTTC. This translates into CSARSGLAARETQYF.